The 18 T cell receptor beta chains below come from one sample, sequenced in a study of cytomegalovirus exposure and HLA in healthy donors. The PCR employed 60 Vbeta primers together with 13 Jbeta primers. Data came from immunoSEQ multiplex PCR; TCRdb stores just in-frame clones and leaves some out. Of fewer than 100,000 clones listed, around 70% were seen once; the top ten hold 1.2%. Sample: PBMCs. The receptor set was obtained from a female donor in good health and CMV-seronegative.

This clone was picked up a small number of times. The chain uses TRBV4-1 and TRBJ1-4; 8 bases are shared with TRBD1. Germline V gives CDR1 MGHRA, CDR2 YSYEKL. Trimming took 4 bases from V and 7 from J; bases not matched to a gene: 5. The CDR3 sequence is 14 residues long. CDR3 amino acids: CASSRTGSLEKLFF. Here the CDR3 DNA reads TGCGCCAGCAGCCGGACAGGGAGCCTTGAAAAACTGTTTTTT.

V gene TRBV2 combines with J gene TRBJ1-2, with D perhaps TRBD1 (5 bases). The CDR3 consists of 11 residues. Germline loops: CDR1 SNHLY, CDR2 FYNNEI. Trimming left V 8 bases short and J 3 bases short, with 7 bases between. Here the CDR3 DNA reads TGTGCCAGCGGGGGGTACTATGGCTACACCTTC. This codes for CASGGYYGYTF.

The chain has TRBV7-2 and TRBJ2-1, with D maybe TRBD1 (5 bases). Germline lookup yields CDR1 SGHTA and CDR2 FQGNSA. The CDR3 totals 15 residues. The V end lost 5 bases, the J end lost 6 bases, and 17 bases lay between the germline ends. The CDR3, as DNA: TGTGCCAGCAGCACCGCCGGCCCGCAGGGCAATGAGCAGTTCTTC. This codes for CASSTAGPQGNEQFF.

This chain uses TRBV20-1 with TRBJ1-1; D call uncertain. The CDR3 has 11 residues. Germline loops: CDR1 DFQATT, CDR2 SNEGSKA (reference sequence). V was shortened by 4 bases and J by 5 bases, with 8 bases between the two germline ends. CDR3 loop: CSATPGTEAFF. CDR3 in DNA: TGCAGTGCTACCCCAGGTACTGAAGCTTTCTTT.

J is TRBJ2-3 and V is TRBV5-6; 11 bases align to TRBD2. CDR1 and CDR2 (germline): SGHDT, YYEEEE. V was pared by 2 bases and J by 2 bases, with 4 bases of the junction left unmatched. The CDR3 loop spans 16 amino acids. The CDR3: CASSLRLAGLTDTQYF. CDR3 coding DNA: TGTGCCAGCAGCTTACGACTAGCGGGGCTCACAGATACGCAGTATTTT.

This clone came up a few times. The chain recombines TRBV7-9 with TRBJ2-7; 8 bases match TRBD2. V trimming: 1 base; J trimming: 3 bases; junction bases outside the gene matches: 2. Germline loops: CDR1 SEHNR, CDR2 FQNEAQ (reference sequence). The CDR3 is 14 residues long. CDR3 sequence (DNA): TGTGCCAGCAGCTTAGGCCGGGGGGGCTACGAGCAGTACTTC. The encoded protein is CASSLGRGGYEQYF.

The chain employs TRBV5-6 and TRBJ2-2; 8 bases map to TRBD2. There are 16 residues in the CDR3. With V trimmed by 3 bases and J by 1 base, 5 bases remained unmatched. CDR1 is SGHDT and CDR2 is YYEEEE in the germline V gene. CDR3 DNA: TGTGCCAGCAGCTGGAGGGCGGGGGGGAACACCGGGGAGCTGTTTTTT. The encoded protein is CASSWRAGGNTGELFF.

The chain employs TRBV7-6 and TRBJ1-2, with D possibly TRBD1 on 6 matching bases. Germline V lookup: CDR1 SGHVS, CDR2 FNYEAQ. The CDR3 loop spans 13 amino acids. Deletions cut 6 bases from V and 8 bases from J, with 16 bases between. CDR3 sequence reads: CASSPTGSRGYTF. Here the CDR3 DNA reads TGTGCCAGCAGTCCTACAGGGTCGCGGGGCTACACCTTC.

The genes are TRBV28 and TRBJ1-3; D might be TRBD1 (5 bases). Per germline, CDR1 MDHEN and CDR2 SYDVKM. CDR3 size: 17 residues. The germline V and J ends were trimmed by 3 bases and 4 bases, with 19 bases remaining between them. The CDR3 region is CASSLPLGGVEGNTIYF. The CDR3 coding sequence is TGTGCCAGCAGTTTGCCCCTGGGGGGTGTGGAGGGAAACACCATATATTTT.

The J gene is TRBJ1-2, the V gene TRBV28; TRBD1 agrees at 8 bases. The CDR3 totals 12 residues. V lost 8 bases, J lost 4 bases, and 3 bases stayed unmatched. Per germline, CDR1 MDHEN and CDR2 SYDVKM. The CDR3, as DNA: TGTGCCAGCGACAGGGGAGGCTATGGCTACACCTTC. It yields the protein CASDRGGYGYTF.

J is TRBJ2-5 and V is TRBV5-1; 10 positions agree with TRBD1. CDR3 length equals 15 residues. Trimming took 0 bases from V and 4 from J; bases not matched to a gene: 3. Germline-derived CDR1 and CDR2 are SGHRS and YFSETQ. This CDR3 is CASSLGQGARETQYF. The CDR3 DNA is TGCGCCAGCAGCTTGGGACAGGGGGCTAGAGAGACCCAGTACTTC.

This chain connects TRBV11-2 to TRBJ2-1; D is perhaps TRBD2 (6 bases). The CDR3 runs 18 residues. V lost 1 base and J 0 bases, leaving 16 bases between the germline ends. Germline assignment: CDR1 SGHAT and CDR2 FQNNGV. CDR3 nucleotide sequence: TGTGCCAGCAGCTTAGGGGTAGGCGGGATCCCCTCCTACAATGAGCAGTTCTTC. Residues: CASSLGVGGIPSYNEQFF.

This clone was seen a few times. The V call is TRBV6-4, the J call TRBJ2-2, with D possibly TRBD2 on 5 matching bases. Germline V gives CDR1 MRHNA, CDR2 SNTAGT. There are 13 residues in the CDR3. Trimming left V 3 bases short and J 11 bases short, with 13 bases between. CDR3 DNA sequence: TGTGCCAGCAGTGAGAGCGGCCTTGGAGAGCTGTTTTTT. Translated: CASSESGLGELFF.

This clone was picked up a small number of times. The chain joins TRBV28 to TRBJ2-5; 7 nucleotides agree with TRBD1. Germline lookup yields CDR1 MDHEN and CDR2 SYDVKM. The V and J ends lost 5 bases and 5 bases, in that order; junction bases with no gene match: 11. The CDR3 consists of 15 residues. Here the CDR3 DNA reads TGTGCCAGCAGTGCCCGACAGGGTTTGGTGGAGACCCAGTACTTC. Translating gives CASSARQGLVETQYF. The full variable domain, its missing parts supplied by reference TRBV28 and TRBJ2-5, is DVKVTQSSRYLVKRTGEKVFLECVQDMDHENMFWYRQDPGLGLRLIYFSYDVKMKEKGDIPEGYSVSREKKERFSLILESASTNQTSMYLCASSARQGLVETQYFGPGTRLLVL.

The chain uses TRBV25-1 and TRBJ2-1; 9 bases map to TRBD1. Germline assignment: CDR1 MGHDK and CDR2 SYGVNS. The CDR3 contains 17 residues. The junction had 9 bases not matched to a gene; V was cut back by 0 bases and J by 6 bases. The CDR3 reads CASSEYSTGGAGNEQFF. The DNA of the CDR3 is TGTGCCAGCAGTGAATATTCTACAGGGGGCGCAGGCAATGAGCAGTTCTTC.

CDR3 amino acids: CASSISTRGLNTEAFF. CDR3 bases: TGTGCCAGTAGTATCTCCACCCGGGGGTTGAACACTGAAGCTTTCTTT. This sequence joins TRBV19 and TRBJ1-1; possibly TRBD1 for D (5 bases). There are 16 residues in the CDR3. V dropped 3 bases and J dropped 0 bases, with 14 bases sitting between them. Per germline, CDR1 LNHDA and CDR2 SQIVND (reference sequence).

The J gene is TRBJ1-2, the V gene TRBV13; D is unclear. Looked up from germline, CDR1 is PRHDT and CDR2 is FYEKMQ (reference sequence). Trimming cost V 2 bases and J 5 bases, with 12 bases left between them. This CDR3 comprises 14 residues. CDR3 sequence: CASSLREGSYGYTF. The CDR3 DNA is TGTGCCAGCAGCTTACGGGAGGGCTCATATGGCTACACCTTC.

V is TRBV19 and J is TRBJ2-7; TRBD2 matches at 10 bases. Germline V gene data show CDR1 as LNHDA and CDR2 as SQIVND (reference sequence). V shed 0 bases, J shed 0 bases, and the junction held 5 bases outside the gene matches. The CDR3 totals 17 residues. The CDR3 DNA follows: TGTGCCAGTAGTATAGAGGGGCTAGCGGGGGCCTCCTACGAGCAGTACTTC. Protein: CASSIEGLAGASYEQYF.